The following is a TCR delta chain sequence with its context. The antigen it recognizes is unknown. It has no much larger one-base neighbor in the sample; base qualities were not kept. The CDR3 has 14 amino acids, counting the end cysteine and phenylalanine. Here the CDR3 DNA is all that survives: 42 bases in frame from base 1. V loses 3 bases of germline sequence and J loses 5 bases, and the interval between the two ends is 7 bases. According to the germline V gene, CDR1 reads GEAIGNYY and CDR2 reads EKD. These data belong to a study of Vγ9Vδ2 T cells in congenital toxoplasmosis listed by TCRdb under 2021. Background for the entire study: IgG, IgM and IgA serology, Western blot and an in-house interferon-gamma release assay were used to diagnose congenital toxoplasmosis. Repertoires were sequenced from infants at 2 months after birth and at 1 year of age. At 2 months, TCR sequencing included about 5 infected and around ten uninfected infants, while at 1 year the sequenced group was 3 infected and 4 uninfected infants. This study compared the CDR3 repertoires of the gamma and delta chains in sorted blood gammadelta T cells from congenitally T. gondii-infected infants versus uninfected infants. What the research found in general, with its limitations: The repertoire differences between infected and uninfected infants were less clear at 1 year of age than at 2 months. Two months was the earliest age with enough suitable sample material for TCR repertoire analysis, so newborn repertoires were not sequenced. At 2 months, TRGV9 and TRDV2 CDR3s of infected infants appeared to carry fewer N additions than uninfected infants, especially TRDV2-TRDJ1 sequences. High prevalence of a public TRGV9 clonotype was observed in both infected and uninfected infants. Among approximately 2-month-old infants, germline-encoded fetal-type TRDV2 CDR3 sequences seemed to show up more often in infected than in uninfected infants, which suggests an in utero expansion footprint.

The same treatment, consisting of spiramycin and/or pyrimethamine plus sulfadiazine plus folinic acid, was given to mothers of infected and uninfected infants alike. All infants, both infected and uninfected, were delivered at term after more than 37 weeks of gestation. About 1 mL of blood was processed into PBMCs by Lymphoprep gradient centrifugation, then cryopreserved in liquid nitrogen and shipped to Belgium. After thawing, PBMCs were labeled with Zombie NIR viability dye and stained with CD3, TCR gammadelta, Vgamma9 and Vdelta2 antibodies. A FACSAria III was used to sort CD3+ TCRgammadelta+ T cells, reaching a mean purity of roughly 98%. For each sample, the RNeasy Micro Kit was used to isolate RNA from some 10,000 sorted gammadelta T cells. The infants were born to mothers who were enrolled with primary T. gondii infection during pregnancy. Peripheral blood samples from the infants were taken at an outpatient microbiology and virology center in Pavia, Italy.

cDNA was made by template-switch reverse transcription with TRGC- and TRDC-specific primers in one tube, using SuperScript II. The TRGC primer was designed so that it binds both the TRGC1 and the TRGC2 constant genes. The KAPA Real-Time Library Amplification Kit was used to amplify TRG and TRD, and AMPure XP beads were used for purification between steps. Index PCR with the Nextera XT Index Kit was used to add Illumina sequencing adapters. An Illumina MiSeq with the V2 300 kit was used to sequence the TRG and TRD amplicons, producing 150 bp paired-end reads. The paper's data handling went like this. Read quality was checked with FastQC version 0.11.8 before further analysis. With MiXCR version 3.0.3, reads were aligned to GenBank TRG or TRD reference genes and CDR3 sequences were built. Default MiXCR settings were kept, except that 3 rather than 5 consecutive nucleotides were used to assemble TRDD gene segments. N additions, CDR3 length, J segment length and clonotype sharing between samples were all calculated using VDJtools version 1.2.1. CDR3 sequences that were out of frame or contained stop codons were removed from the analysis. To look for overlap, the infant repertoires were checked against previously published Vgamma9Vdelta2 repertoires from fetal, cord blood and adult blood. Clones were re-identified by TCRdb from the public reads with CATT, and rows with the same DNA were merged. The authors' filters were not applied to this entry. Counted in this sample were 250 to 400 delta-chain clones; around 10% of them appeared once. The top ten constitute 50% of the sample.

The sequencing input was gamma-delta T cells from blood. The source of this sequence is a child under 10 years old born to a mother with Toxoplasma gondii infection during pregnancy, either congenitally infected or uninfected (not recorded which). The sequence is built from TRDV2 and TRDJ3, with no confidently assigned D gene. The sequence in DNA is TGTGCCTGTGACCCCATGGGGGACACCCGACAGATGTTTTTC. Translated, it gives CACDPMGDTRQMFF.